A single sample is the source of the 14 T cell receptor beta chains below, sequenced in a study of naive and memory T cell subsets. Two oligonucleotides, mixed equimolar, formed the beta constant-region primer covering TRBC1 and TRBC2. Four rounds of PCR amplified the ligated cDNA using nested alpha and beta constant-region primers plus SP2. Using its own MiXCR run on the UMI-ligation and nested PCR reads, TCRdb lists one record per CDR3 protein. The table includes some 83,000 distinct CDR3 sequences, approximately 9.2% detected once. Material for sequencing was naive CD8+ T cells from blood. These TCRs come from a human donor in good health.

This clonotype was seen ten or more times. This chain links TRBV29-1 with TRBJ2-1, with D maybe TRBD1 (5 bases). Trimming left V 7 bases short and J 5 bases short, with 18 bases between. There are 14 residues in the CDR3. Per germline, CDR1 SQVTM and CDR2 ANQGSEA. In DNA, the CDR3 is TGCAGCGCCGAGAGAGGACAAGGCAACAATGAGCAGTTCTTC. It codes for CSAERGQGNNEQFF.

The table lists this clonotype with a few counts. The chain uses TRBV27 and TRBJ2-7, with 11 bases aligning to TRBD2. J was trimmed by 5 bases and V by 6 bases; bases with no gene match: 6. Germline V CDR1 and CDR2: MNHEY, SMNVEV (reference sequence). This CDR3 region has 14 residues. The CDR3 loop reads CASSPGLAVDEQYF. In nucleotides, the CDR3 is TGTGCCAGCAGCCCGGGACTAGCGGTCGACGAGCAGTACTTC.

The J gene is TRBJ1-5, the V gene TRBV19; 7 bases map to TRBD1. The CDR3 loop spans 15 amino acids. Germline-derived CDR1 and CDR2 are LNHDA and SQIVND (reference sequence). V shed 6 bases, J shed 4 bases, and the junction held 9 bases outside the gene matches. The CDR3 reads CASSLLGQTNQPQHF. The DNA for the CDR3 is TGTGCCAGTAGCCTATTGGGACAGACAAATCAGCCCCAGCATTTT. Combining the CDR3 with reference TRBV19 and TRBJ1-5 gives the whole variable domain DGGITQSPKYLFRKEGQNVTLSCEQNLNHDAMYWYRQDPGQGLRLIYYSQIVNDFQKGDIAEGYSVSREKKESFPLTVTSAQKNPTAFYLCASSLLGQTNQPQHFGDGTRLSIL.

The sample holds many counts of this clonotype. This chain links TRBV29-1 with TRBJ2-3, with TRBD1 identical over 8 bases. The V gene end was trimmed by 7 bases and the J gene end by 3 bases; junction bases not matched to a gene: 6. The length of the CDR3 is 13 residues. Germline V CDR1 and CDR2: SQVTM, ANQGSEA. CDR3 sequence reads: CSGRTGLTDTQYF. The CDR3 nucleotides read TGCAGCGGGAGGACAGGGCTAACAGATACGCAGTATTTT.

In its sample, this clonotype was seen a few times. CDR3 sequence reads: CASSFGSIAYEQYF. The CDR3 nucleotides are TGTGCCAGCAGCTTCGGGAGTATCGCCTACGAGCAGTACTTC. The rearrangement joins TRBV7-2 to TRBJ2-7; possibly TRBD2 for D (6 bases). This CDR3 spans 14 amino acids. The V and J ends lost 3 bases and 2 bases respectively, with 11 bases between them. The germline CDR1 and CDR2 sequences are SGHTA and FQGNSA.

CDR3 nucleotides: TGTGCCATCAGTTGGGGAGCGGGAGGAACAGATACGCAGTATTTT. It codes for CAISWGAGGTDTQYF. J is TRBJ2-3 and V is TRBV10-3, with TRBD2 identical over 9 bases. The ends lost 5 bases at V and 3 bases at J; junction bases unmatched: 6. The CDR3 contains 15 residues. Germline V lookup: CDR1 ENHRY, CDR2 SYGVKD.

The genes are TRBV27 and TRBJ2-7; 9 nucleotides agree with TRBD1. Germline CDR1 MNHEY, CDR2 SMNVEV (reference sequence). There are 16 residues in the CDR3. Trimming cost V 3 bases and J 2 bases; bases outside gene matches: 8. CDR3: CASSFRTGEVAYEQYF. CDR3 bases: TGTGCCAGCAGTTTCCGGACAGGGGAAGTCGCCTACGAGCAGTACTTC.

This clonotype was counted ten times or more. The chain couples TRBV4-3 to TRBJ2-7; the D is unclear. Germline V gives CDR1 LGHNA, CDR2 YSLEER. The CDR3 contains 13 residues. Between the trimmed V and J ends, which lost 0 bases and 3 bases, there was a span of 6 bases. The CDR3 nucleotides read TGCGCCAGCAGCCAAGATACATTCTACGAGCAGTACTTC. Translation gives CASSQDTFYEQYF.

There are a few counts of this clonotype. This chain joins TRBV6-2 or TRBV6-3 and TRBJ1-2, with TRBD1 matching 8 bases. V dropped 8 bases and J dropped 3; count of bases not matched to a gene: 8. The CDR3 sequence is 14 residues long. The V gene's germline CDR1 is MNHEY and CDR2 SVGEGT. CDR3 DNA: TGTGCCAGCCACGACAGGGGAGCGTACTATGGCTACACCTTC. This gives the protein CASHDRGAYYGYTF.

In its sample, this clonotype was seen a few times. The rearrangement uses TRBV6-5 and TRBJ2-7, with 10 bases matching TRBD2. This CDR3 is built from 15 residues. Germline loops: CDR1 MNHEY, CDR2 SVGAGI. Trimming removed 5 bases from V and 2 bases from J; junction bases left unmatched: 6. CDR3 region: CASSTTSGAPYEQYF. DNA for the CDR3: TGTGCCAGCAGTACTACTAGCGGGGCCCCCTACGAGCAGTACTTC.

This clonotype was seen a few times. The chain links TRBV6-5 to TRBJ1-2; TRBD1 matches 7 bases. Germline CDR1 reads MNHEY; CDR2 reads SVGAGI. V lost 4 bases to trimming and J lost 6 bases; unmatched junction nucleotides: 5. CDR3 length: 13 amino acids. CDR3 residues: CASSFGTDDGYTF. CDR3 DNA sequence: TGTGCCAGCAGTTTCGGGACAGACGATGGCTACACCTTC.

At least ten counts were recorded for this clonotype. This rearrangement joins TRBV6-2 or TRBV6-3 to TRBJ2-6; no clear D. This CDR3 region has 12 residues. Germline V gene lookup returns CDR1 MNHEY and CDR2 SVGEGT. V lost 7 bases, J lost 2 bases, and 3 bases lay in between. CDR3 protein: CASNPGANVLTF. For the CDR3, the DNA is TGTGCCAGCAATCCTGGGGCCAACGTCCTGACTTTC.

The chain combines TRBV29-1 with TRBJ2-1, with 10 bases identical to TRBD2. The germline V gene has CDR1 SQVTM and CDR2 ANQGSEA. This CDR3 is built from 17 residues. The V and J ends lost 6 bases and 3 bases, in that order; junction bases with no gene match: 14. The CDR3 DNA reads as TGCAGCGTGGACGAAAACGGACTAGCGGTGCACTACAATGAGCAGTTCTTC. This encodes CSVDENGLAVHYNEQFF.

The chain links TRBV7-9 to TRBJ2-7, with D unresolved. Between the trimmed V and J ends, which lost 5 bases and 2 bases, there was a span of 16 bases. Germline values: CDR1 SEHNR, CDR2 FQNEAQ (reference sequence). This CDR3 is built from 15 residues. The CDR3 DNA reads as TGTGCCAGCAGCGCCGCGGCGGATTTCACCTACGAGCAGTACTTC. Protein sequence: CASSAAADFTYEQYF.